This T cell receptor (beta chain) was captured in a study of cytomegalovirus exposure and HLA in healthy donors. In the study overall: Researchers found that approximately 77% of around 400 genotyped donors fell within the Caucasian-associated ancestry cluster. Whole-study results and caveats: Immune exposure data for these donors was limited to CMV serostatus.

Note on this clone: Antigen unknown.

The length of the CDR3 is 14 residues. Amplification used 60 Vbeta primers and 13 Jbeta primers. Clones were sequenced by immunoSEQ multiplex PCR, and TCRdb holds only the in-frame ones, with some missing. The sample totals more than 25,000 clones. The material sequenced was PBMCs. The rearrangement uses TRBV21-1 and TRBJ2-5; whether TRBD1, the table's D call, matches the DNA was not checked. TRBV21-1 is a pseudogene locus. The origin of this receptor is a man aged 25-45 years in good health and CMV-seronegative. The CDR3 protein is CASNPRQFQETQYF. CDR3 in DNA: TGTGCCAGCAACCCGAGACAGTTTCAAGAGACCCAGTACTTC.